These 20 T cell receptor beta chains share one sample of origin, sequenced in a study of blood T cell repertoires in COVID-19. Sequencing used immunoSEQ multiplex PCR; TCRdb keeps in-frame clones, though not all of them. The sample lists 120,000 to 150,000 clones; 87% were seen once. The material sequenced was peripheral blood. These receptor sequences come from a man aged 50 to 59 who had recovered from COVID-19.

CDR3 residues: CASSRRTGGAWEKLFF. The DNA of the CDR3 is TGTGCCAGCAGCCGCCGTACAGGGGGCGCTTGGGAAAAACTGTTTTTT. The J gene is TRBJ1-4, the V gene TRBV3-1 (or the pseudogene TRBV3-2); 9 bases are shared with TRBD1. Germline-derived CDR1 and CDR2 are LGHDT and YNNKEL (reference sequence). V shed 4 bases, J shed 8 bases, and the junction held 11 bases outside the gene matches. This CDR3 comprises 16 residues.

The chain links TRBV5-5 to TRBJ1-1, with 11 bases matching TRBD1. CDR3 size: 16 residues. Germline-derived CDR1 and CDR2 are SGHKS and YYEKEE (reference sequence). After removal of 4 bases from V and 1 base from J, the junction contained 6 bases not matched to a gene. For the CDR3, the DNA is TGTGCCAGCAGCGCGGACAGGGGGCGACGGAACACTGAAGCTTTCTTT. Translated, it gives CASSADRGRRNTEAFF.

The CDR3 DNA follows: TGTGCCAGCAGCGAGGGACAGCGAAACTCCTACGAGCAGTACTTC. The encoded protein is CASSEGQRNSYEQYF. This chain links TRBV7-8 with TRBJ2-7, with 7 bases aligning to TRBD1. Trimming removed 5 bases from V and 0 bases from J; junction bases left unmatched: 7. The CDR3 loop spans 15 amino acids. Germline-derived CDR1 and CDR2 are SGHVS and FQNEAQ. Complete variable domain (other parts from reference TRBV7-8 and TRBJ2-7): GAGVSQSPRYKVAKRGQDVALRCDPISGHVSLFWYQQALGQGPEFLTYFQNEAQLDKSGLPSDRFFAERPEGSVSTLKIQRTQQEDSAVYLCASSEGQRNSYEQYFGPGTRLTVT.

The chain uses TRBV5-1 and TRBJ2-5; 11 bases agree with TRBD1. With V trimmed by 5 bases and J by 5 bases, 5 bases remained unmatched. Germline CDR1 reads SGHRS; CDR2 reads YFSETQ. CDR3 length: 14 residues. The CDR3 reads CASRPDRGRETQYF. CDR3 coding DNA: TGCGCCAGCAGGCCGGACAGGGGGCGGGAGACCCAGTACTTC.

This clone was seen a single time. This chain uses TRBV7-2 with TRBJ2-1, with TRBD2 matching 9 bases. This CDR3 is built from 15 residues. The ends lost 5 bases at V and 7 bases at J; junction bases unmatched: 9. Germline lookup yields CDR1 SGHTA and CDR2 FQGNSA. The CDR3 is CASSQASGVYNEQFF. Written as DNA, the CDR3 is TGTGCCAGCAGCCAGGCTAGCGGGGTTTATAATGAGCAGTTCTTC.

The CDR3: CASSQEVRNTEAFF. The DNA for the CDR3 is TGTGCCAGTAGTCAAGAGGTCCGGAACACTGAAGCTTTCTTT. The J gene is TRBJ1-1, the V gene TRBV19; D unresolved. Germline V gene sequence: CDR1 LNHDA, CDR2 SQIVND (reference sequence). The CDR3 length is 14 residues. V shed 5 bases and J shed 1 base, with 11 bases lying between them.

This sequence joins TRBV4-3 and TRBJ2-7, with 7 bases matching TRBD1. The CDR3 sequence is 14 residues long. Per germline, CDR1 LGHNA and CDR2 YSLEER. V shed 2 bases, J shed 2 bases, and the junction held 3 bases outside the gene matches. CDR3 amino acids: CASSQRQGPYEQYF. The CDR3 nucleotides read TGCGCCAGCAGCCAACGACAGGGCCCCTACGAGCAGTACTTC.

The chain uses TRBV10-2 and TRBJ2-7, with D perhaps TRBD2 (5 bases). CDR3 length: 13 amino acids. Deletions cut 5 bases from V and 2 bases from J, with 10 bases between. Germline assignment: CDR1 WSHSY and CDR2 SAAADI. This CDR3 reads CASSWTAAYEQYF. In nucleotides, the CDR3 is TGCGCCAGCAGTTGGACTGCAGCCTACGAGCAGTACTTC.

V usage is TRBV15 and J usage is TRBJ2-1, with 12 bases fitting TRBD2. CDR3 length: 17 residues. Germline V gives CDR1 LNHNV, CDR2 YYDKDF (reference sequence). With 0 bases clipped from V and 7 bases from J, the junction kept 7 bases outside the gene matches. This CDR3 reads CATSRDTTSGGGNEQFF. The CDR3 region has the DNA TGTGCCACCAGCAGAGATACGACTAGCGGGGGCGGGAATGAGCAGTTCTTC.

This chain uses TRBV12-3 or TRBV12-4 with TRBJ2-5, with unresolved D. This CDR3 comprises 13 residues. V lost 4 bases to trimming and J lost 1 base, with 7 bases between them. CDR3 nucleotides: TGTGCCAGCAGTTCCCAGTTCCAAGAGACCCAGTACTTC. Translated, it gives CASSSQFQETQYF.

This chain connects TRBV5-4 to TRBJ2-3; 15 positions match TRBD2. CDR1 and CDR2 from the germline V gene are SGHNT and YYREEE (reference sequence). This CDR3 contains 15 residues. V dropped 5 bases and J dropped 7; count of bases not matched to a gene: 5. The CDR3 region has the DNA TGTGCCAGCAGTTACGGACTAGCGGGGGGGAATACGCAGTATTTT. Translation: CASSYGLAGGNTQYF.

The chain employs TRBV7-2 and TRBJ1-6, with 10 bases matching TRBD1. Germline CDR1 is SGHTA and CDR2 is FQGNSA. With 4 bases clipped from V and 14 bases from J, the junction kept 11 bases outside the gene matches. This CDR3 contains 15 residues. CDR3 DNA: TGTGCCAGCAGCTCTGGGGACAGGGGTTATTCGTCCCTCCACTTT. Translated, it gives CASSSGDRGYSSLHF.

This chain uses TRBV11-3 with TRBJ2-3; no clear D gene. The CDR3 extends over 15 amino acids. Germline V gene sequence: CDR1 SGHNT, CDR2 YENEEA. Trimming took off 0 bases at V and 1 base at J, with 8 bases between the two ends. The chain's CDR3 is CASSLEVSGTDTQYF. Here the CDR3 DNA reads TGTGCCAGCAGCTTAGAAGTATCGGGCACAGATACGCAGTATTTT.

The gene calls are TRBV6-5 and TRBJ1-2; 7 bases fit TRBD1. The CDR3 covers 14 residues. With V trimmed by 5 bases and J by 7 bases, 10 bases remained unmatched. Germline CDR1 is MNHEY and CDR2 is SVGAGI. The CDR3 region is CASSKQGGAGGYTF. CDR3 bases: TGTGCCAGCAGTAAGCAGGGGGGCGCTGGTGGCTACACCTTC.

The V call is TRBV5-4, the J call TRBJ1-2; 12 nucleotides match TRBD1. CDR1 and CDR2 from the germline V gene are SGHNT and YYREEE (reference sequence). The CDR3 runs to 14 residues. V trimming: 4 bases; J trimming: 7 bases; junction bases outside the gene matches: 5. The chain's CDR3 is CASSIGTGGFGYTF. The CDR3 nucleotides read TGTGCCAGCAGCATCGGGACAGGGGGCTTTGGCTACACCTTC.

J is TRBJ1-5 and V is TRBV3-1 (or the pseudogene TRBV3-2); possible D gene TRBD1, 5 bases. Germline values: CDR1 LGHDT, CDR2 YNNKEL (reference sequence). Between the trimmed V and J ends, which lost 0 bases and 8 bases, there was a span of 11 bases. The length of the CDR3 is 14 residues. CDR3 residues: CASSQDSGLKPQHF. CDR3 coding DNA: TGTGCCAGCAGCCAAGATTCAGGGTTGAAGCCCCAGCATTTT.

The V gene is TRBV10-3, the J gene TRBJ2-7; 7 nucleotides line up with TRBD1. V lost 2 bases, J lost 5 bases, and 3 bases stayed unmatched. The CDR3 sequence is 13 residues long. The germline CDR1 and CDR2 sequences are ENHRY and SYGVKD. The CDR3 DNA reads TGTGCCATCAGTGAGGGGACAGAGAACGAGCAGTACTTC. This encodes CAISEGTENEQYF.

This clone came up once. The V gene is TRBV19, the J gene TRBJ2-1; D is perhaps TRBD2 (5 bases). The germline V and J ends were trimmed by 5 bases and 3 bases, with 11 bases remaining between them. Germline CDR1 reads LNHDA; CDR2 reads SQIVND (reference sequence). The CDR3 sequence is 14 residues long. Here the CDR3 reads CASSLRGNYNEQFF. Written as DNA, the CDR3 is TGTGCCAGTAGTCTGAGAGGGAACTACAATGAGCAGTTCTTC.

The V and J genes are TRBV29-1 and TRBJ2-5; TRBD2 aligns across 9 bases. This CDR3 is 13 amino acids long. CDR1 and CDR2 (germline): SQVTM, ANQGSEA. V lost 1 base to trimming and J lost 5 bases; unmatched junction nucleotides: 2. The CDR3 reads CSVEVAGDETQYF. DNA for the CDR3: TGCAGCGTTGAAGTAGCGGGGGACGAGACCCAGTACTTC. Full variable domain (outside the CDR3, taken from reference TRBV29-1 and TRBJ2-5): SAVISQKPSRDICQRGTSLTIQCQVDSQVTMMFWYRQQPGQSLTLIATANQGSEATYESGFVIDKFPISRPNLTFSTLTVSNMSPEDSSIYLCSVEVAGDETQYFGPGTRLLVL.

The chain recombines TRBV10-1 with TRBJ2-3; 8 bases map to TRBD2. V gave up 2 bases and J gave up 6 bases; unmatched junction bases: 7. The germline V gene has CDR1 WNHNN and CDR2 SYGVQD (reference sequence). The CDR3 covers 15 residues. CDR3 nucleotide sequence: TGCGCCAGCAGTGAGGGTAGCGGGGACCACGATACGCAGTATTTT. It yields the protein CASSEGSGDHDTQYF.